The entry below gives a single T cell receptor beta chain sequence along with its context. Germline-derived CDR1 and CDR2 are SGHRS and YFSETQ. The trim removed 4 bases at V and 5 bases at J, leaving 8 bases unmatched. The CDR3 is 15 amino acids. This specimen comes from a study of T cell changes during pregnancy in multiple sclerosis. Using immunoSEQ multiplex PCR, the repertoire was profiled, and TCRdb retains in-frame clones only, with some absent. Altogether 30,000 to 45,000 clones are present, 70% to 90% being singletons, with the ten largest covering roughly 10%. The input for sequencing was CD8+ T cells from peripheral blood mononuclear cells, taken in the third trimester of pregnancy. The chain recombines TRBV5-1 with TRBJ2-7; 11 bases map to TRBD2. This clonotype originated in a female donor with multiple sclerosis, enrolled in a pregnancy study. CDR3 in amino acids: CASSTTSGIVNEQYF. CDR3 coding DNA: TGCGCCAGCAGCACGACTAGCGGGATCGTCAACGAGCAGTACTTC.